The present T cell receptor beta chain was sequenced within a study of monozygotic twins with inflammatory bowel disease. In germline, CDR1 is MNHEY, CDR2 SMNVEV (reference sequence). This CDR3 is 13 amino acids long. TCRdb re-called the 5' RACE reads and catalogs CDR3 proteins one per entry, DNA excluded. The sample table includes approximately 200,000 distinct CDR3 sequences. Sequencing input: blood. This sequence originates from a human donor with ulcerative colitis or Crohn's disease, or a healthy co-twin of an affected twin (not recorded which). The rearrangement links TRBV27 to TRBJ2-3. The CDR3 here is CASSTQSTDTQYF.